This T cell receptor (beta chain) was captured in a study of blood T cell repertoires in COVID-19. Study context: From the United States, Italy and Spain came samples of acute and convalescent COVID-19. T cells, B-cell-depleted T cells, or PBMCs supplied cDNA or gDNA.

Germline V gene lookup returns CDR1 MNHEY and CDR2 SVGEGT. Deletions cut 4 bases from V and 2 bases from J, with 20 bases between. The CDR3 totals 18 residues. Authors' methods: Estimates of nucleated cell counts were drawn from the amplification of reference gene primers. Assay: immunoSEQ multiplex PCR; the TCRdb copy retains only in-frame clones and omits some. That table is the source of V, J and clone size, and D and trimming were worked out from the DNA. The top ten clones hold approximately 24% of a sample with 95,000 to 100,000 clones, under 90% of them seen once. This clone was counted once. This chain links TRBV6-2 or TRBV6-3 with TRBJ2-2; no firm D call. The sequenced material came from peripheral blood. The origin of this receptor is a human donor in a cohort sampled during active COVID-19. CDR3 residues: CASSFRASEPLNTGELFF. The CDR3 DNA is TGTGCCAGCAGTTTCCGCGCTAGTGAACCCCTCAACACCGGGGAGCTGTTTTTT.